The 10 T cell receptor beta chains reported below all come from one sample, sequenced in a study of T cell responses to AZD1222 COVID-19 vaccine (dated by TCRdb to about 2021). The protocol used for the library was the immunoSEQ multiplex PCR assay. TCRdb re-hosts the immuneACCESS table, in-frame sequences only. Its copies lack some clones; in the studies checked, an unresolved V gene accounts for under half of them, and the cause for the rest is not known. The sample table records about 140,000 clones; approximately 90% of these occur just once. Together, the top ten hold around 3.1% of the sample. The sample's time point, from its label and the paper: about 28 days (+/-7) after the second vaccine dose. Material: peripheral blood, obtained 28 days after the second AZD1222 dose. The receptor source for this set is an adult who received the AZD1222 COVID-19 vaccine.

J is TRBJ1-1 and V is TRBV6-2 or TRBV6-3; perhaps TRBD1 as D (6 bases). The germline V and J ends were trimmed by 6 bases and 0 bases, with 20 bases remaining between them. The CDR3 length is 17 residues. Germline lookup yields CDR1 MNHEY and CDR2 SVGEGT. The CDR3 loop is CASSAPGGGSMNTEAFF. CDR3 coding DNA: TGTGCCAGCAGCGCCCCGGGGGGCGGAAGCATGAACACTGAAGCTTTCTTT.

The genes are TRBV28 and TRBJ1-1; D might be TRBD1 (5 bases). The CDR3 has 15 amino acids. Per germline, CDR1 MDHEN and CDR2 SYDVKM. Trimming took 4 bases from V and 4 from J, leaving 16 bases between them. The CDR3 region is CASSSPGRVGTEAFF. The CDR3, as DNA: TGTGCCAGCAGTTCTCCGGGCAGGGTAGGCACTGAAGCTTTCTTT.

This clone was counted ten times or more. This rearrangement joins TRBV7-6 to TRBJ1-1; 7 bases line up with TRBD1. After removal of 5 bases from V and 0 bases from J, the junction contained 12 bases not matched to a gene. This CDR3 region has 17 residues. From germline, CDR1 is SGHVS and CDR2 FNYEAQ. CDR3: CASSAYRPGQMNTEAFF. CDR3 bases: TGTGCCAGCAGCGCCTATCGACCGGGACAGATGAACACTGAAGCTTTCTTT.

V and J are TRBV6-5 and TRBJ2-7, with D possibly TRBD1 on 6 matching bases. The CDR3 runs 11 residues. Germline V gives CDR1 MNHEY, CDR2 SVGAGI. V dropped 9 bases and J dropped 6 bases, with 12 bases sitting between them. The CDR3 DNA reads TGTGCCAGTACGGGACACGGCGAGCAGTACTTC. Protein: CASTGHGEQYF.

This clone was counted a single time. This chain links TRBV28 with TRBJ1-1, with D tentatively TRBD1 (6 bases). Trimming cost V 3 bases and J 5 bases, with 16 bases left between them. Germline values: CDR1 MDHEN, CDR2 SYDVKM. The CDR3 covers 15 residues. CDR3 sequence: CASSLDSALWTEAFF. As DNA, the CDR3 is TGTGCCAGCAGTTTGGACAGCGCCCTTTGGACTGAAGCTTTCTTT.

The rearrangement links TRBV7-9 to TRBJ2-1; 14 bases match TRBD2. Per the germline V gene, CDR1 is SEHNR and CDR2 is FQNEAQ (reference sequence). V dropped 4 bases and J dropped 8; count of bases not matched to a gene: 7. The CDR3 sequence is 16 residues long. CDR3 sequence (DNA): TGTGCCAGCAGCTCCAGGACTAGCGGGGGGAGCCATGAGCAGTTCTTC. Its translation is CASSSRTSGGSHEQFF. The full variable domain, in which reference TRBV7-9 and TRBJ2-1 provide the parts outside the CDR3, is DTGVSQNPRHKITKRGQNVTFRCDPISEHNRLYWYRQTLGQGPEFLTYFQNEAQLEKSRLLSDRFSAERPKGSFSTLEIQRTEQGDSAMYLCASSSRTSGGSHEQFFGPGTRLTVL.

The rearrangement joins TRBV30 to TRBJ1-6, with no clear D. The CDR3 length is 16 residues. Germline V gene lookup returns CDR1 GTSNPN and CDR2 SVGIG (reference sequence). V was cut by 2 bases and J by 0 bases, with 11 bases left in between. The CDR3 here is CAWSIPRSSYNSPLHF. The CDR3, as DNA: TGTGCCTGGAGTATCCCCAGAAGCTCCTATAATTCACCCCTCCACTTT.

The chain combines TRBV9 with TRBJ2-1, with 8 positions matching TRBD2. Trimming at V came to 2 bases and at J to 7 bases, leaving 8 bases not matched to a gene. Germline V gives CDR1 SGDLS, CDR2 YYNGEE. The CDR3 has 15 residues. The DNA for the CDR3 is TGTGCCAGCAGCGTGGGAGCGGGGGTGGTGAATGAGCAGTTCTTC. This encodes CASSVGAGVVNEQFF.

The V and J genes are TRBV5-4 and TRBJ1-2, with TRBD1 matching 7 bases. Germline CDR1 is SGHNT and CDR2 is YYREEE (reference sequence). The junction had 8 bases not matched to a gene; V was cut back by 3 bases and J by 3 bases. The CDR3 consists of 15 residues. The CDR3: CASSSRQGNYYGYTF. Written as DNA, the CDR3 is TGTGCCAGCAGCTCAAGACAGGGAAATTACTATGGCTACACCTTC.

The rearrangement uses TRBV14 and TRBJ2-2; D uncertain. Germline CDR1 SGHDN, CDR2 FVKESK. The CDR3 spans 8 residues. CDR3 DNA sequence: TGTGAGGGCGGGGAGCTGTTTTTT. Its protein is CEGGELFF.